Below are 15 T cell receptor beta chains sequenced from a single sample in a study of blood T cell repertoires in COVID-19. Only in-frame clones appear in the TCRdb table, and some are missing; sequencing was by immunoSEQ multiplex PCR. There are around 150,000 clones in the sample; 84% occur only once, and approximately 9% lies in the top ten. The sample taken for sequencing was peripheral blood. These TCRs come from a young man with COVID-19, enrolled during active disease.

Only a few counts were recorded for this clone. This chain connects TRBV24-1 to TRBJ2-7, with 11 bases fitting TRBD2. CDR3 length: 15 residues. Trimming at V came to 7 bases and at J to 3 bases, leaving 7 bases not matched to a gene. CDR1 and CDR2 from the germline V gene are KGHDR and SFDVKD. Written as DNA, the CDR3 is TGTGCCACCAGCGCCCCCGGGACTAGCGGCTACGAGCAGTACTTC. It encodes CATSAPGTSGYEQYF.

This clone was seen only once. The genes are TRBV19 and TRBJ1-1; 11 bases align to TRBD1. CDR3 length equals 13 residues. In germline, CDR1 is LNHDA, CDR2 SQIVND (reference sequence). After removal of 6 bases from V and 6 bases from J, the junction contained 3 bases not matched to a gene. CDR3 amino acids: CASRGQGAAEAFF. The CDR3 coding sequence is TGTGCCAGTAGAGGACAGGGGGCCGCTGAAGCTTTCTTT.

The rearrangement uses TRBV28 and TRBJ1-2; maybe TRBD1 (6 bases). This CDR3 has 12 amino acids. The ends were cut back, 5 bases at V and 7 bases at J, with 11 bases in the middle. Germline V gene sequence: CDR1 MDHEN, CDR2 SYDVKM. The CDR3 reads CASSARTVGYTF. CDR3 bases: TGTGCCAGCAGTGCGAGGACAGTTGGCTACACCTTC.

The chain is built from TRBV12-3 or TRBV12-4 and TRBJ1-5; D is unclear. The CDR3 runs 13 residues. Trimming took 1 base from V and 9 from J, leaving 10 bases between them. DNA for the CDR3: TGTGCCAGCAGTTTAGGGGAGACTACGCCCCAGCATTTT. It specifies CASSLGETTPQHF.

The chain's CDR3 is CASSLLIGSYNEQFF. Written as DNA, the CDR3 is TGCGCCAGCAGCTTGTTGATCGGGTCCTACAATGAGCAGTTCTTC. The chain recombines TRBV5-1 with TRBJ2-1; D gene uncertain. V lost 1 base and J lost 1, with 9 bases in between. Germline CDR1 is SGHRS and CDR2 is YFSETQ. The CDR3 length is 15 residues.

The chain is built from TRBV7-3 and TRBJ2-2; D is ambiguous. V lost 2 bases and J lost 5, with 6 bases in between. Looked up from germline, CDR1 is SGHTA and CDR2 is FQGTGA. This CDR3 is built from 13 residues. The CDR3 is CASSLVRTGELFF. The CDR3, as DNA: TGTGCCAGCAGCTTAGTGAGGACCGGGGAGCTGTTTTTT.

This rearrangement joins TRBV29-1 to TRBJ2-3; TRBD2 might be the D (5 bases). The V end was cut by 4 bases, the J end by 4 bases, with 15 bases between. The CDR3 is 14 residues long. Germline V CDR1 and CDR2: SQVTM, ANQGSEA. As DNA, the CDR3 is TGCAGCGTTGGCCTCAGCGGACCCTCAGATACGCAGTATTTT. Its translation is CSVGLSGPSDTQYF.

The genes are TRBV6-5 and TRBJ2-7; D perhaps matches TRBD2 (5 bases). CDR1 and CDR2 (germline): MNHEY, SVGAGI. The CDR3 length is 11 residues. Trimming left V 7 bases short and J 5 bases short, with 9 bases between. CDR3 sequence (DNA): TGTGCCAGCACCGGGAAAGACGAGCAGTACTTC. It yields the protein CASTGKDEQYF.

J is TRBJ1-1 and V is TRBV19; D may be TRBD1 (5 bases). Germline assignment: CDR1 LNHDA and CDR2 SQIVND (reference sequence). V was pared by 1 base and J by 4 bases, with 16 bases between. The CDR3 extends over 16 amino acids. The chain's CDR3 is CASSIGLAARGTEAFF. CDR3 nucleotides: TGTGCCAGTAGTATAGGGTTGGCGGCTAGGGGCACTGAAGCTTTCTTT.

V gene TRBV28 combines with J gene TRBJ2-4; 9 bases agree with TRBD1. Trimming at V came to 6 bases and at J to 1 base, leaving 7 bases not matched to a gene. This CDR3 spans 16 amino acids. Germline CDR1 and CDR2: MDHEN and SYDVKM. In DNA form, the CDR3 reads TGTGCCAGCAGACCTAGCACAGGGGGCGCCAAAAACATTCAGTACTTC. This gives the protein CASRPSTGGAKNIQYF.

The chain joins TRBV29-1 to TRBJ2-5; tentatively, D is TRBD1 (6 bases). Looked up from germline, CDR1 is SQVTM and CDR2 is ANQGSEA. The CDR3 is 16 residues long. Between the trimmed V and J ends, which lost 6 bases and 5 bases, there was a span of 25 bases. This chain's CDR3 is CSVRDNPPGGSETQYF. In nucleotides, the CDR3 is TGCAGCGTCCGGGACAATCCCCCTGGGGGTTCGGAGACCCAGTACTTC.

The chain employs TRBV6-2 or TRBV6-3 and TRBJ1-2; the match to TRBD1 covers 7 bases. CDR1 is MNHEY, CDR2 SVGEGT, per germline. The junction had 15 bases not matched to a gene; V was cut back by 6 bases and J by 8 bases. CDR3 length: 15 residues. The CDR3 is CASSDRDSSAGGYTF. CDR3 nucleotides: TGTGCCAGCAGCGACCGGGACAGTTCCGCGGGCGGCTACACCTTC.

The chain has TRBV5-1 and TRBJ1-5, with D unclear. Between the trimmed V and J ends, which lost 0 bases and 3 bases, there was a span of 7 bases. The CDR3 extends over 14 amino acids. Germline V gene data show CDR1 as SGHRS and CDR2 as YFSETQ. This CDR3 reads CASSLGADNQPQHF. CDR3 in DNA: TGCGCCAGCAGCTTGGGGGCAGACAATCAGCCCCAGCATTTT.

This chain connects TRBV7-9 to TRBJ2-7; D perhaps matches TRBD2 (5 bases). Looked up from germline, CDR1 is SEHNR and CDR2 is FQNEAQ (reference sequence). V gave up 5 bases and J gave up 0 bases, with 8 bases separating them. This CDR3 contains 13 residues. The CDR3 DNA follows: TGTGCCAGCAGCCTCGGGGACTCCTACGAGCAGTACTTC. Protein product: CASSLGDSYEQYF.

V and J are TRBV30 and TRBJ2-1; D possibly corresponds to TRBD2 (6 bases). Germline V CDR1 and CDR2: GTSNPN, SVGIG (reference sequence). The V end was cut by 0 bases, the J end by 0 bases, with 12 bases between. There are 16 residues in the CDR3. The CDR3 region has the DNA TGTGCCTGGAGTGTACTAGCCCCCAGCTCCTACAATGAGCAGTTCTTC. As protein: CAWSVLAPSSYNEQFF.